In this sample, the clone carrying this T cell receptor beta chain turned up many times. TCRdb used MiXCR to reprocess the RT-PCR reads, holding one entry per CDR3 protein. The data contain a few hundred thousand distinct CDR3 sequences, around 15% of them singletons. CDR3 length: 10 amino acids. Trimming cost V 4 bases and J 4 bases, with 2 bases left between them. In germline, CDR1 is SQVTM, CDR2 ANQGSEA. This specimen belongs to a study of response to subunit inactivated influenza vaccine. The receptor's source is a man aged 50 to 59 who received an inactivated influenza vaccine. The chain employs TRBV29-1 and TRBJ2-1; no firm D call. The material sequenced was PBMCs from blood, taken approximately 12 days after vaccination. CDR3 region: CSVAYNEQFF. The CDR3, as DNA: TGCAGCGTTGCATACAATGAGCAGTTCTTC.